This T cell receptor beta chain was recorded in a study of STAT5B mutations in CD4+ large granular lymphocyte leukemia. Generated by immunoSEQ multiplex PCR, the TCRdb table keeps only in-frame clones and is missing some. Among over 25,000 clones listed, 60% to 80% were seen once. V lost 3 bases, J lost 4 bases, and 2 bases stayed unmatched. Germline V gives CDR1 MNHNS, CDR2 SASEGT. The CDR3 has 13 amino acids. Sample: CD4+ T cells from blood buffy coats. This sequence joins TRBV6-1 and TRBJ1-2; 7 bases are shared with TRBD1. The TCR originated in a human donor in good health. The CDR3 loop is CASSDRGFYGYTF. The CDR3 region has the DNA TGTGCCAGCAGTGACAGGGGGTTCTATGGCTACACCTTC.